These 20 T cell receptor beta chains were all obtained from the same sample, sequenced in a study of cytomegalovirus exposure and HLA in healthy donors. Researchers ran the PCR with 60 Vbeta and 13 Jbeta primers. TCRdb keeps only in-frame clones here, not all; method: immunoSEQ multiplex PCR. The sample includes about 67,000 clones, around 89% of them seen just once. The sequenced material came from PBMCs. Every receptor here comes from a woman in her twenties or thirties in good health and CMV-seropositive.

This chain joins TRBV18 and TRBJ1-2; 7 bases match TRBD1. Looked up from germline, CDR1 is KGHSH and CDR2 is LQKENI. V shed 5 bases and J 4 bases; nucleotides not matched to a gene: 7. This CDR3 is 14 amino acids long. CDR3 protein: CASSATGAIYGYTF. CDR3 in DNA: TGTGCCAGCTCAGCTACAGGGGCGATCTATGGCTACACCTTC.

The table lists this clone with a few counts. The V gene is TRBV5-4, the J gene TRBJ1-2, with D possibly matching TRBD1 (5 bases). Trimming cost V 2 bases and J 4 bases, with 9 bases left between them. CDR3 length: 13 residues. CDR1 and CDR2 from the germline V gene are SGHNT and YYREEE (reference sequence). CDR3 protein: CASSFGGGYGYTF. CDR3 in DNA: TGTGCCAGCAGCTTTGGGGGAGGCTATGGCTACACCTTC.

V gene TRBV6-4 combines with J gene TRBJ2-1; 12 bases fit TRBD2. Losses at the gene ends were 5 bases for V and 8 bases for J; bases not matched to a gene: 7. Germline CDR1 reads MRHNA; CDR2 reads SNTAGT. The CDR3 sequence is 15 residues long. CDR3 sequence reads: CASSNLAGGVDEQFF. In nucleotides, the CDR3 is TGTGCCAGCAGTAATCTAGCGGGAGGGGTCGATGAGCAGTTCTTC.

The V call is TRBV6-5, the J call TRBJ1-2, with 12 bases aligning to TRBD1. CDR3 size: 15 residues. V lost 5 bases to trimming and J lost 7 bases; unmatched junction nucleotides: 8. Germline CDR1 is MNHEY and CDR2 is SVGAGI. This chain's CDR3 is CASSRDRGRFGGYTF. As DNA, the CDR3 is TGTGCCAGCAGTAGGGACAGGGGGCGATTTGGTGGCTACACCTTC.

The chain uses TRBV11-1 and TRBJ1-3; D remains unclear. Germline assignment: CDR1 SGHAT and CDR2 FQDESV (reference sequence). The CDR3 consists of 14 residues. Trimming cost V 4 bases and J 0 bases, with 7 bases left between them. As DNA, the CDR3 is TGTGCCAGCAGCTCCGCTACCTCTGGAAACACCATATATTTT. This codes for CASSSATSGNTIYF.

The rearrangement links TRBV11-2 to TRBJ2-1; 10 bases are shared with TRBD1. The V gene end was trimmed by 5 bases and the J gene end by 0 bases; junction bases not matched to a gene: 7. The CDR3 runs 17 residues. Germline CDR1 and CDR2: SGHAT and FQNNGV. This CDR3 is CASSPRRTGGSYNEQFF. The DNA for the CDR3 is TGTGCCAGCAGCCCCCGCCGGACAGGGGGCTCCTACAATGAGCAGTTCTTC. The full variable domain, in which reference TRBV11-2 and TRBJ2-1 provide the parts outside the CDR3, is EAGVAQSPRYKIIEKRQSVAFWCNPISGHATLYWYQQILGQGPKLLIQFQNNGVVDDSQLPKDRFSAERLKGVDSTLKIQPAKLEDSAVYLCASSPRRTGGSYNEQFFGPGTRLTVL.

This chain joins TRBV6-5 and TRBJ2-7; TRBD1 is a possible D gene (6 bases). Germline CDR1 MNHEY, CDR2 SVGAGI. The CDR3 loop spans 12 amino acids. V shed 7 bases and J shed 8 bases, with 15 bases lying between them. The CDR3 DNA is TGTGCCAGCACCGAAACAGGGTCCCAGCAGTACTTC. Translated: CASTETGSQQYF.

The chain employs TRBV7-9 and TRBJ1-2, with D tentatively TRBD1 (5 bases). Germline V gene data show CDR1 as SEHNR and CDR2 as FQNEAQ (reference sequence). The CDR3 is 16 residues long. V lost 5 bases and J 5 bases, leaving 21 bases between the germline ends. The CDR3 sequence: CASSLLGEGSTYGYTF. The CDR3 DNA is TGTGCCAGCAGCCTCCTAGGGGAGGGCTCTACTTATGGCTACACCTTC.

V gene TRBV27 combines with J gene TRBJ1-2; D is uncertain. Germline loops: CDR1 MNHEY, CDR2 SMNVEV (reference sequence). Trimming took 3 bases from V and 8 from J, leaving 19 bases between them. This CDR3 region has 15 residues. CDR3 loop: CASSFGGRLTGGYTF. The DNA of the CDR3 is TGTGCCAGCAGTTTCGGTGGTAGACTAACGGGGGGCTACACCTTC.

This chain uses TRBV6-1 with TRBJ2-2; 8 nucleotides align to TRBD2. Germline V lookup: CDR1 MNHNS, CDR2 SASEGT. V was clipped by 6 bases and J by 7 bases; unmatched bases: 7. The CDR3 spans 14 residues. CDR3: CASRWTSSDGELFF. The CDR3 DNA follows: TGTGCCAGCAGATGGACTAGCTCGGACGGGGAGCTGTTTTTT.

As DNA, the CDR3 is TGTGCCAGCAGTTCCCCCGAGCAGGAGCTGTTTTTT. Residues: CASSSPEQELFF. The V and J genes are TRBV7-2 and TRBJ2-2; no firm D call. The CDR3 is 12 residues long. The germline V gene encodes CDR1 SGHTA and CDR2 FQGNSA. V shed 6 bases and J shed 10 bases, with 12 bases lying between them. The full variable domain, in which reference TRBV7-2 and TRBJ2-2 provide the parts outside the CDR3, is GAGVSQSPSNKVTEKGKDVELRCDPISGHTALYWYRQSLGQGLEFLIYFQGNSAPDKSGLPSDRFSAERTGGSVSTLTIQRTQQEDSAVYLCASSSPEQELFFGEGSRLTVL.

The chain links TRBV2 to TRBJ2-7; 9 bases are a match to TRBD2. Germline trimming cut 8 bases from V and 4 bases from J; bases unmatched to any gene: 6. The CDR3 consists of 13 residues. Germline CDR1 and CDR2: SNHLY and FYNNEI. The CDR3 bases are TGTGCCAGCCGGGGGACTAGCCGTTACGAGCAGTACTTC. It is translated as CASRGTSRYEQYF.

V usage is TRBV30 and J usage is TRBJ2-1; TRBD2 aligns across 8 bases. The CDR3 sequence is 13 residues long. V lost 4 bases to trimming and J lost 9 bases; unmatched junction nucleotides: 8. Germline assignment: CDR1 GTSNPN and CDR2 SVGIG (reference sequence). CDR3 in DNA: TGTGCCTGGAACTACGGGAGGGCCACTGAGCAGTTCTTC. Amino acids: CAWNYGRATEQFF.

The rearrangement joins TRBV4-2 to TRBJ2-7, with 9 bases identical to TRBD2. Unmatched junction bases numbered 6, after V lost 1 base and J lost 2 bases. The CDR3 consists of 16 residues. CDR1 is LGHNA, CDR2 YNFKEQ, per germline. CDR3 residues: CASSQAATSGTYEQYF. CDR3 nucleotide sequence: TGTGCCAGCAGCCAAGCGGCGACTAGCGGCACCTACGAGCAGTACTTC.

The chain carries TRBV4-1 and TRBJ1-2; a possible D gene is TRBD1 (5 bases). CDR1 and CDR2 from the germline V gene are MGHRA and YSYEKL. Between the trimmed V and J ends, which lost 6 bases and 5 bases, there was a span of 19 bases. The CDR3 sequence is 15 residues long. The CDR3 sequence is CASSQLQAGPYGYTF. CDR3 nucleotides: TGCGCCAGCAGTCAGCTACAGGCTGGGCCATATGGCTACACCTTC.

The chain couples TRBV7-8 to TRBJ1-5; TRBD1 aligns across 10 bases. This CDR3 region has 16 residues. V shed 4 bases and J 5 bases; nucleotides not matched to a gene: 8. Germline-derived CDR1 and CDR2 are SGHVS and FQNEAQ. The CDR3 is CASSWGTGVHDQPQHF. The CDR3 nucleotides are TGTGCCAGCAGCTGGGGGACAGGGGTCCATGATCAGCCCCAGCATTTT. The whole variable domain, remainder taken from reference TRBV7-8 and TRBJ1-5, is GAGVSQSPRYKVAKRGQDVALRCDPISGHVSLFWYQQALGQGPEFLTYFQNEAQLDKSGLPSDRFFAERPEGSVSTLKIQRTQQEDSAVYLCASSWGTGVHDQPQHFGDGTRLSIL.

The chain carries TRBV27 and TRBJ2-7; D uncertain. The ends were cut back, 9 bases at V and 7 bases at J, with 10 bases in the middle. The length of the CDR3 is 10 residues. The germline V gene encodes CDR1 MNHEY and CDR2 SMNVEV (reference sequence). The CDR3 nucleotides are TGTGCCAGAAGAACTGTGGAGCAGTACTTC. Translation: CARRTVEQYF.

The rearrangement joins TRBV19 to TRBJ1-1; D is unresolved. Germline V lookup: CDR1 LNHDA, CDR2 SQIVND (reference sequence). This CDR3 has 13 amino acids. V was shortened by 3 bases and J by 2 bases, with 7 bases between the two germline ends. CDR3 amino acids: CASSISLNTEAFF. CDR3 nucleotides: TGTGCCAGTAGTATTTCGTTAAACACTGAAGCTTTCTTT.

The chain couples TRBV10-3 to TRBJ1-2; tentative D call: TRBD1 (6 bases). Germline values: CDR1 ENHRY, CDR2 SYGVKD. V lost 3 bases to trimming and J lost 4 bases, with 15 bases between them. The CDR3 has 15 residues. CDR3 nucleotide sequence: TGTGCCATCAGTGATCAAGGTGGGGACACCTATGGCTACACCTTC. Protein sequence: CAISDQGGDTYGYTF.

The CDR3 bases are TGTGCCAGCAGTTCCCACAGGGGTTCGCGGAGGTCGAGCTCCTACAATGAGCAGTTCTTC. As protein: CASSSHRGSRRSSSYNEQFF. The V call is TRBV28, the J call TRBJ2-1, with TRBD1 matching over 7 bases. The CDR3 consists of 20 residues. Germline assignment: CDR1 MDHEN and CDR2 SYDVKM. J lost 0 bases, V lost 4 bases, and 18 bases had no gene match.